This T cell receptor beta chain was found in a study of T cell changes during pregnancy in multiple sclerosis. The CDR3 spans 15 residues. From germline, CDR1 is SEHNR and CDR2 FQNEAQ (reference sequence). V lost 0 bases, J lost 5 bases, and 11 bases lay in between. Profiling relied on immunoSEQ multiplex PCR, and the TCRdb table lists in-frame clones only, not all of them. Of about 110,000 clones listed, 91% are singletons. J is TRBJ1-5 and V is TRBV7-9; D remains unclear. The sample here was peripheral blood, taken before pregnancy. The clonotype originates from a female donor with multiple sclerosis, enrolled in a pregnancy study. CDR3 sequence: CASSLAGKDHQPQHF. CDR3 DNA sequence: TGTGCCAGCAGCTTAGCCGGGAAAGACCATCAGCCCCAGCATTTT.